This T cell receptor (beta chain) comes out of a study of read filtering for tumor transcriptome and immune sequencing. Overall study context: RNA-seq yielded only about 75 to 1,400 TCR reads, IR-seq about 4 to 10.27 million.

The germline gives CDR1 SGHTA, CDR2 FQGNSA. Trimming removed 5 bases at V and 7 bases at J, with 9 bases between. The CDR3 runs 13 residues. At the time of active disease, bone marrow was collected from every patient. The library was built from around 380 ng RNA with molecular barcoded adaptors for alpha/delta and beta/gamma chains. TCRdb ran MiXCR on the reads and lists one entry per CDR3 protein. The sample holds around 30,000 distinct CDR3 sequences, approximately 17% seen once. This clonotype was counted many times. Its specificity is unknown. Study results and caveats: Compared with RNA-seq, IR-seq gave much higher clonotype depth and reliability.

The clonotype was recovered from a donor at least 40 years old with multiple myeloma. The sample consisted of a population of CD138-negative cells sorted from bone marrow. The chain is built from TRBV7-2 and TRBJ1-6, with unresolved D. The CDR3 reads CASSATTNSPLHF. The CDR3 DNA follows: TGTGCCAGCAGCGCGACAACAAATTCACCCCTCCACTTT.